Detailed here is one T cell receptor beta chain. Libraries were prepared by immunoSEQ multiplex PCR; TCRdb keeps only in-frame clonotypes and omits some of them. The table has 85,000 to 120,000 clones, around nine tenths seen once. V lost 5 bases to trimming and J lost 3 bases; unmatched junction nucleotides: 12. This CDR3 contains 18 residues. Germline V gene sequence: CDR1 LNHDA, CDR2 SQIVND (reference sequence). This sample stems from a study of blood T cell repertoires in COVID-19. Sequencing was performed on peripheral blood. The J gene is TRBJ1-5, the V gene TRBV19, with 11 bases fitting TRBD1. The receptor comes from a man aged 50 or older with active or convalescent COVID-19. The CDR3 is CASSLGTGGTLINQPQHF. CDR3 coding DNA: TGTGCCAGTAGTTTGGGGACAGGGGGAACTTTAATCAATCAGCCCCAGCATTTT.